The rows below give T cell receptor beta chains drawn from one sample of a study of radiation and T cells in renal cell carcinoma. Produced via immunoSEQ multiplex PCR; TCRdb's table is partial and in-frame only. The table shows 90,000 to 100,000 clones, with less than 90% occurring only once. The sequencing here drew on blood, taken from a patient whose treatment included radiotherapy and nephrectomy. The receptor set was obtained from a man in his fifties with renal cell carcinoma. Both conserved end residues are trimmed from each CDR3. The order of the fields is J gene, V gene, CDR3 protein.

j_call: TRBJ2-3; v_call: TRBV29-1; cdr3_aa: SVATGLGGDTQY
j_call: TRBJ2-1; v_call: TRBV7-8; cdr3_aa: ASSPVAGGADEQF
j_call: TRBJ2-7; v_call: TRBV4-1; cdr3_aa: ASSLRMQQGAGKQY
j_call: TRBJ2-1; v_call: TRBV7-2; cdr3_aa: ASSLGRAYNEQF
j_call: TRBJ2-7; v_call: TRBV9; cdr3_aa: ASSVGPGGHYEQY
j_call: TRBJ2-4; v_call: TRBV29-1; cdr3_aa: SGAGQGVNIQY
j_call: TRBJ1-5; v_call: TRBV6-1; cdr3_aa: ASSEDQPQH
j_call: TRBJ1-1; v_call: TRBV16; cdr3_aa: ASSQYRTGGYTEAF
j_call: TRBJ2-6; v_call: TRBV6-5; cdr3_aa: ASNQRGFGANVLT
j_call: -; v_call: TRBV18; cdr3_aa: ASALSPPYEQY
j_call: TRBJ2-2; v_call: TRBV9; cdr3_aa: ASSLTSGSGTGELF
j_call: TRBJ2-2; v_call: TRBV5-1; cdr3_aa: ASRGTVSTGELF
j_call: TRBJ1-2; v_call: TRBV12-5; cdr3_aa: ASADGGFGYT
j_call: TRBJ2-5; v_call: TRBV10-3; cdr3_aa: ASSEISGETQY
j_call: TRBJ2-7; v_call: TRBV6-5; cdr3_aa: ASSPTGYEQY
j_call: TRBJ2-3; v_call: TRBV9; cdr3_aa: ASSELAGNTDTQY
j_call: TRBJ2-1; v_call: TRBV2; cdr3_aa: ASARGWGNEQF
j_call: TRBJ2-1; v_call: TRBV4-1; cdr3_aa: ASSQGVARSSYNEQF
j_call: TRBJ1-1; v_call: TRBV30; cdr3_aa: AWSIGDGAF
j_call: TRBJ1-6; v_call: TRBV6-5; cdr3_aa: ASRDRGNSPLH
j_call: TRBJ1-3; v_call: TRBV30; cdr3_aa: AWSRQTGNTIY
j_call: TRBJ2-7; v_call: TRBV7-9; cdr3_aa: ASSTTRVTAYEQY
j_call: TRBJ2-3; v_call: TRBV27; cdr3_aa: ASSPSGASTDTQY
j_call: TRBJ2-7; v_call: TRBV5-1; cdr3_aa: ASSLAPQDMGYEQY
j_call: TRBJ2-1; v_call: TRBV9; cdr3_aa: ASSAGTSDYNEQF
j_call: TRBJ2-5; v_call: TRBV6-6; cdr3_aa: ASSAGAGETQY
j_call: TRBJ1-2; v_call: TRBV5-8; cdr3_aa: ASSRTQGLGYGYT
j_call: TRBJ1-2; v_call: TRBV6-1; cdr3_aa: ASSAHNPNYGYT
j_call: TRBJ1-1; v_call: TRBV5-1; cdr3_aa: ASSLAGDTEAF
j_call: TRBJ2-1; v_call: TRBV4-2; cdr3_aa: ASSQGGEDRQF
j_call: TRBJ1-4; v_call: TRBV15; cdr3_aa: ATARGTPNEKLF
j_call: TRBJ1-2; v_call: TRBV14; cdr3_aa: ASLKGGAEWNNYGYT
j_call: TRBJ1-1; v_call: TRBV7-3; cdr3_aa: ASSFSGGASWTEAF
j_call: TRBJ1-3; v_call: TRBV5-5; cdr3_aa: ASSWSQGSGNTIY
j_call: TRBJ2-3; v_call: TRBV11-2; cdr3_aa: ASSFTDYTDTQY
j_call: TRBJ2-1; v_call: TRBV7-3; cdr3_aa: ASSLLARATYNEQF
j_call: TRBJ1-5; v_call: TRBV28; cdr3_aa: ASSLEGIRPQPQH
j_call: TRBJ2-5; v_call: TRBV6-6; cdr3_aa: ASSFDTLQETQY
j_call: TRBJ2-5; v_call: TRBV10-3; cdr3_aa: AISGEGLGEEETQY
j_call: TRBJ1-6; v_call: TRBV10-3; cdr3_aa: AISGGDSNSYNSPLH
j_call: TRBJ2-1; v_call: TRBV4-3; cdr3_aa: ASSQDGEGFRQF